This TCR beta chain was retrieved from a study of CD8 T cells in ankylosing spondylitis. A quantitative 5'-RACE method, one with molecular barcodes, was used to make TCR beta libraries. TCRdb itself ran the 5' RACE reads through MiXCR, one entry per CDR3 protein. The sample carries some 840,000 distinct CDR3 sequences, 10% to 15% recorded once. General observations from the study: Seemingly characteristic of ankylosing spondylitis blood was a TCR beta motif consisting of several highly homologous variants. The authors reported significant enrichment of disease-linked clones in matched ankylosing spondylitis synovial fluid. Some motif variants were previously reported in reactive arthritis synovial fluid and blood. Disease-associated clonotypes exhibited CD8+ identity and were relatively infrequent in peripheral blood.

This clonotype has just a few counts. Its specificity is not known. Material for sequencing was blood, either unsorted or a sorted T cell fraction (not recorded which). The source of this sequence is a male donor with ankylosing spondylitis.

This CDR3 is CASSRSRGQETQYF. CDR3 in DNA: TGTGCCAGCAGCCGGAGTAGAGGCCAAGAGACCCAGTACTTC. The chain joins TRBV7-2 to TRBJ2-5; D unclear. V was pared by 5 bases and J by 1 base, with 11 bases between. The germline gives CDR1 SGHTA, CDR2 FQGNSA. The CDR3 is made up of 14 amino acids. The whole variable domain, remainder taken from reference TRBV7-2 and TRBJ2-5, is GAGVSQSPSNKVTEKGKDVELRCDPISGHTALYWYRQSLGQGLEFLIYFQGNSAPDKSGLPSDRFSAERTGGSVSTLTIQRTQQEDSAVYLCASSRSRGQETQYFGPGTRLLVL.